This T cell receptor (beta chain) was recovered during a study of Graves' ophthalmopathy and Graves' hyperthyroidism. Germline assignment: CDR1 SGDLS and CDR2 YYNGEE. This CDR3 comprises 12 residues. The V end lost 0 bases, the J end lost 6 bases, and 5 bases lay between the germline ends. Only a few counts were recorded for this clonotype. Scientists amplified the TCR beta CDR3 regions from RNA transcripts. RT-PCR in the first round used HTBI primers; a second-round multiplex PCR followed. TCRdb re-derived calls from the multiplex PCR reads in MiXCR, one entry per CDR3 protein. The data contain more than 550,000 distinct CDR3 sequences, under 50% of them singletons.

The origin of this receptor is an adult man with Graves' ophthalmopathy. The sequencing input was peripheral blood. The gene calls are TRBV9 and TRBJ2-3; unclear D gene. CDR3 sequence reads: CASSVGPDTQYF. Here the CDR3 DNA reads TGTGCCAGCAGCGTAGGTCCGGATACGCAGTATTTT. The entire variable domain, with the rest obtained from reference TRBV9 and TRBJ2-3, is as follows: DSGVTQTPKHLITATGQRVTLRCSPRSGDLSVYWYQQSLDQGLQFLIQYYNGEERAKGNILERFSAQQFPDLHSELNLSSLELGDSALYFCASSVGPDTQYFGPGTRLTVL.